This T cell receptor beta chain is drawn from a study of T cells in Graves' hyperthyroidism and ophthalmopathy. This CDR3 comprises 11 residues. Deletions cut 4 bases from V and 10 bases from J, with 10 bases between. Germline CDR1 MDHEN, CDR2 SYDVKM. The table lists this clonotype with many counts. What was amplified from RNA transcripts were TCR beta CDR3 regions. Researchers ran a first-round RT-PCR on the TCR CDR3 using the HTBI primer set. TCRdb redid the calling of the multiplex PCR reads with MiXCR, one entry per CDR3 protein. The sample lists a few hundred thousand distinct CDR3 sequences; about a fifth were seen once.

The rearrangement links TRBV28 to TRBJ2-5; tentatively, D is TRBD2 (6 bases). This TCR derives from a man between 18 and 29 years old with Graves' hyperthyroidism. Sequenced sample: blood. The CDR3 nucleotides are TGTGCCAGCAGTTCAGTGGGACTCCAGTACTTC. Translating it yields CASSSVGLQYF.